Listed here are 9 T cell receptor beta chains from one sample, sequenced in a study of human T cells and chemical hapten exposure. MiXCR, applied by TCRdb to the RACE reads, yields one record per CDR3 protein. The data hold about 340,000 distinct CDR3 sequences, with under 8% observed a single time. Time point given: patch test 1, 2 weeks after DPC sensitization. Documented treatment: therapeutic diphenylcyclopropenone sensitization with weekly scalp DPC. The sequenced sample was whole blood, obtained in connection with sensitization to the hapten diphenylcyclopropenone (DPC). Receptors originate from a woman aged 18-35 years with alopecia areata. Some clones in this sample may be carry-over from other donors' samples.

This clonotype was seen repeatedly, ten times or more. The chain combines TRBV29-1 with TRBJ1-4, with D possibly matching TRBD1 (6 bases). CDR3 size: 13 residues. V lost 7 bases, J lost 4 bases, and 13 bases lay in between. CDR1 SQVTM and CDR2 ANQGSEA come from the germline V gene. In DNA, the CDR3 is TGCAGCGCTAAGGACAGAGATAATGAAAAACTGTTTTTT. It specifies CSAKDRDNEKLFF.

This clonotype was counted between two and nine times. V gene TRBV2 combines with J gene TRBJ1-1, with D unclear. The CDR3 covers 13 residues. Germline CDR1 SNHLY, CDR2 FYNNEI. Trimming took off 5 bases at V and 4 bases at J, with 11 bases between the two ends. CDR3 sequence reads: CASSFTDGTEAFF. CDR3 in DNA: TGTGCCAGCAGTTTTACCGACGGCACTGAAGCTTTCTTT.

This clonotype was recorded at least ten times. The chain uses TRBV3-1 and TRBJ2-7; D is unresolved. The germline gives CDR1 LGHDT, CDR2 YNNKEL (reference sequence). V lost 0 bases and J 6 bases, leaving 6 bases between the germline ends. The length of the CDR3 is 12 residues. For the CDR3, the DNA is TGTGCCAGCAGCCAAGACTACGGCGAGCAGTACTTC. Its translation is CASSQDYGEQYF.

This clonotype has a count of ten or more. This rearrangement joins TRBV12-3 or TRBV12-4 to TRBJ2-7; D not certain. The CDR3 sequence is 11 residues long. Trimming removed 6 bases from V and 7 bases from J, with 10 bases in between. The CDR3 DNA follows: TGTGCCAGCAGAGAACTTCGGGAGCAGTACTTC. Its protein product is CASRELREQYF.

CDR3 in DNA: TGTGCCAGCAGCCGAGGGGGACAGGGGACTGAAGCTTTCTTT. This sequence encodes CASSRGGQGTEAFF. This chain links TRBV6-5 with TRBJ1-1, with TRBD1 identical over 10 bases. The CDR3 extends over 14 amino acids. The J segment lost 5 bases and the V segment lost 6 bases, leaving 6 bases of the junction unmatched. The germline V gene encodes CDR1 MNHEY and CDR2 SVGAGI.

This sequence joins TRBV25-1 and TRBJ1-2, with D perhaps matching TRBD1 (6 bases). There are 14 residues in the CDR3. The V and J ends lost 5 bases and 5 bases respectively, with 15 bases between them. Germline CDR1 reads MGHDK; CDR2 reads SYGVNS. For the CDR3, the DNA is TGTGCCAGCAGTCCCCCCGGGACACCTTATGGCTACACCTTC. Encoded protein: CASSPPGTPYGYTF.

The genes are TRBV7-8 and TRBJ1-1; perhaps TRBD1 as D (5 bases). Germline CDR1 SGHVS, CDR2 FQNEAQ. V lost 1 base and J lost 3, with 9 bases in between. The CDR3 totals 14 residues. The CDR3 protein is CASSLGQGHTEAFF. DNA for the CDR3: TGTGCCAGCAGCTTAGGGCAGGGTCACACTGAAGCTTTCTTT.

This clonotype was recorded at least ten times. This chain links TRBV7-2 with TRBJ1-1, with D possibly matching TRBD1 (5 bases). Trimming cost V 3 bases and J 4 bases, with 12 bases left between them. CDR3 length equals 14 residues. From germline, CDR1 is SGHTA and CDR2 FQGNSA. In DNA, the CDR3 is TGTGCCAGCAGCTTCAGGGCAACAGGCACTGAAGCTTTCTTT. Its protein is CASSFRATGTEAFF. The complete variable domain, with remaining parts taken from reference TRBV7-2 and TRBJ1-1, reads GAGVSQSPSNKVTEKGKDVELRCDPISGHTALYWYRQSLGQGLEFLIYFQGNSAPDKSGLPSDRFSAERTGGSVSTLTIQRTQQEDSAVYLCASSFRATGTEAFFGQGTRLTVV.

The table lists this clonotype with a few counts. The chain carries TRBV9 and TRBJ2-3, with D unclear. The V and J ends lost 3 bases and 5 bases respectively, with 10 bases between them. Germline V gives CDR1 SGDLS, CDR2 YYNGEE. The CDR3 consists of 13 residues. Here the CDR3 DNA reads TGTGCCAGCAGCGGCAGATTCGGAGATACGCAGTATTTT. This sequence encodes CASSGRFGDTQYF. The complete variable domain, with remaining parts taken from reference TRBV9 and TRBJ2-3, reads DSGVTQTPKHLITATGQRVTLRCSPRSGDLSVYWYQQSLDQGLQFLIQYYNGEERAKGNILERFSAQQFPDLHSELNLSSLELGDSALYFCASSGRFGDTQYFGPGTRLTVL.